This T cell receptor beta chain was found in a study of blood T cell repertoires in COVID-19 (TCRdb year 2020). As for the study more broadly: The collaborator samples originated in the United States, Italy and Spain and spanned the acute and convalescent phases of COVID-19. The material from the prospective study consisted of cDNA or gDNA derived from T cells, B-cell-depleted T cells, or PBMCs. Deeply sampled blood TCRbeta repertoires from subjects exposed to, actively infected with, or recovered from COVID-19 were included in the dataset. Sample metadata almost always included a de-identified subject ID, COVID-19 status, age in years and sex. Where available, HLA class I and class II types were obtained from metadata supplied by the sample provider rather than from assay-based typing. The samples were drawn from the first 160 participants of the ongoing ImmuneRACE study and from 950 to 1,500 subjects provided by 6 global collaborators. The repertoires were released in a freely available public database intended as a resource for research on the immune response to SARS-CoV-2.

Paper-wide results and their limitations: How much clinical and demographic metadata was included differed by source and by participant, and the metadata was provided uncurated.

The immunoSEQ Assay, a bias-controlled multiplex PCR, was used to amplify TCRbeta CDR3 regions from genomic DNA. For the original study's pipeline: Nucleated cell counts per sample were estimated from amplification of reference gene primers within the assay. To quantify the absolute abundance of each unique TCRbeta CDR3 rearrangement, sequence reads were collapsed and filtered. Productive Simpson clonality was computed per sample as the square root of Simpson's diversity index over productive rearrangements. TCRdb re-hosts the immuneACCESS table, in-frame sequences only. Its copies lack some clones; in the studies checked, an unresolved V gene accounts for under half of them, and the cause for the rest is not known. V and J calls and clone size come straight from that table; D and trimming were deduced from the DNA. Recorded for this sample are fewer than 130,000 clones; 70% to 85% of them occurred a single time. The biggest ten clones account for approximately 22% of the sample.

Each collaborating institution followed its own protocols to collect whole blood in K2EDTA tubes. For TCRbeta analysis, collaborators shipped samples in one of three forms: frozen whole blood, isolated PBMCs, or DNA extracted from either of those sample types. The CDR3 sequence holds 16 residues, the cysteine and phenylalanine included. Of the read, only the CDR3 DNA is kept; its 48 bases are in frame from base 1. The CDR1 and CDR2 encoded by the germline V gene are SGHRS and YFSETQ. The trim is 5 bases for V and 0 bases for J, with a gap of 16 bases between the germline ends. Notes on this clone: Its antigen is still unknown. No per-base quality is available; no much larger clone lies one base away.

The sequence links TRBV5-1 to TRBJ2-3; tentative D gene TRBD1, with 5 bases matching. This sequence originates from a man between 65 and 85 years old with active or convalescent COVID-19. The sequenced sample was peripheral blood. The CDR3 is CASRVYDSLSTDTQYF. The DNA sequence follows: TGCGCCAGCAGGGTTTACGACAGCCTGAGCACAGATACGCAGTATTTT.